The clone carrying this T cell receptor (delta chain) was found a few times. Its antigen is undetermined. With only one base between it and a far larger clone, this is likely a read error. Other DNA sequences of this sample code for an identical CDR3. This record comes from a study of γδ T cells in repeated Plasmodium falciparum infection. Study summary: The natural-infection arm compared Malian children under seasonal malaria with matched Australian children. Donors had four controlled P. falciparum NF54 infections over around 640 days.

Notes on the study in general: Malian children's Vdelta2-negative repertoires appeared more expanded and less diverse than Australians'. Repeated controlled infections reportedly drove waves of new clonotype selection in Vdelta2-negative, mostly Vdelta1+, gammadelta repertoires.

Germline loops: CDR1 GEAIGNYY, CDR2 EKD. The CDR3 loop spans 16 amino acids. Vgamma9/Vdelta2+ and Vdelta2-negative gammadelta T cells were flow-sorted from PBMC for bulk sequencing. With CATT, TCRdb re-called clones from the multiplex PCR reads. Of approximately 93,000 delta-chain clones in the sample, over 0.9% are singletons; the top ten hold more than 9%. Material for sequencing was gamma-delta T cells from blood. V gene TRDV2 was called; the J gene was not; the table's D call, TRDD3, has no DNA check behind it. The TCR sequence derives from a pool of human donors (malaria-infected and uninfected, not separated). The CDR3 bases are TGTGCCTGTGACACGATGGGGGATACGGACACCGATAAACTAATCTTT. Its translation is CACDTMGDTDTDKLIF.